This TCR beta chain was captured by sequencing in a study of cytomegalovirus exposure and HLA in healthy donors. Study findings and constraints: Follow-up analysis seemed to connect common viral pathogens with several of the most significant clusters identified. TCR beta sequences reportedly predicted most subjects' HLA-A and HLA-B alleles accurately. Sequencing probably produced one cluster of sequence variants that were highly shared.

As for this clone: The antigen is unknown.

In the PCR, 60 Vbeta and 13 Jbeta primers were used. The protocol was immunoSEQ multiplex PCR, while the TCRdb copy is restricted to in-frame clones and leaves out a portion. The table includes under 250,000 clones, 76% detected once. The germline gives CDR1 LNHDA, CDR2 SQIVND (reference sequence). Trimming took 3 bases from V and 3 from J; bases not matched to a gene: 5. This CDR3 region has 15 residues. The TCR originated in a man younger than 35 in good health and CMV-seronegative. The V gene is TRBV19, the J gene TRBJ2-7; 10 bases map to TRBD1. Material: PBMCs. CDR3 bases: TGTGCCAGTAGTATCGGGACAGGGGAATTCTACGAGCAGTACTTC. Protein: CASSIGTGEFYEQYF.